This is a list of T cell receptor beta chains from one sample in a study of blood T cell repertoires in COVID-19. Sequencing was performed with immunoSEQ multiplex PCR; in TCRdb, only in-frame clones are kept and a portion is missing. The table lists some 200,000 clones, about 80% of them singletons, with roughly 2.4% in the top ten. Sequenced sample: peripheral blood. Receptor source: a woman aged 60 to 75 with acute or convalescent COVID-19. CDR3s include the opening cysteine and the closing phenylalanine or tryptophan. The D gene is left open where the match is weak.

J | V | D | CDR3
TRBJ2-5 | TRBV15 | TRBD1 | CATSNRGRGGETQYF
TRBJ1-1 | TRBV4-1 | - | CASSQYRADTEAFF
TRBJ2-1 | TRBV7-2 | TRBD2 | CASSPRIAGSSRTEQFF
TRBJ1-5 | TRBV10-3 | TRBD1 | CASKDAGTGDQPQHF
TRBJ2-1 | TRBV30 | TRBD2 | CAWRETSSSQFF
TRBJ2-7 | TRBV7-3 | TRBD2 | CASSPIPRPAFLAGGYEQYF
TRBJ1-2 | TRBV12-3/TRBV12-4 | - | CASSSPTFQDTTF
TRBJ2-2 | TRBV9 | TRBD2 | CASSVEAGSTGELFF
TRBJ2-1 | TRBV4-2 | - | CASSQGADGTSQFF
TRBJ1-1 | TRBV6-5 | - | CASSYSRGKVNTEAFF
TRBJ1-1 | TRBV7-6 | TRBD1 | CASSPDRGQNTEAFF
TRBJ2-7 | TRBV5-8 | TRBD1 | CASTGTGIIYEQYF
TRBJ2-2 | TRBV5-4 | TRBD2 | CASTTSDSGELFF
TRBJ1-1 | TRBV27 | - | CASSTQQFNHIGLMNTEAFF
TRBJ2-2 | TRBV19 | - | CASIESGELFF
TRBJ1-1 | TRBV29-1 | TRBD1 | CSVEKEWDSNTEAFF
TRBJ1-2 | TRBV19 | - | CASSMGRLYGYTF
TRBJ1-2 | TRBV4-3 | TRBD1 | CSPRRGGTGGVGGYTF
TRBJ1-2 | TRBV6-5 | - | CASSYGQGSYGYTF
TRBJ1-2 | TRBV15 | TRBD1 | CATSRGTGDNYGYTF
TRBJ1-2 | TRBV19 | TRBD1 | CASSIAQNRGHDGYTF
TRBJ1-2 | TRBV19 | - | CASKRTDYGYTF
TRBJ2-7 | TRBV4-1 | TRBD2 | CASSFRLAGIYEQYF
TRBJ2-5 | TRBV9 | TRBD1 | CASSVGDRDQETQYF
TRBJ2-6 | TRBV4-2 | - | CASSQGGSASGANVLTF
TRBJ1-3 | TRBV5-1 | - | CASSFDSYSGNTIYF
TRBJ2-5 | TRBV29-1 | TRBD1 | CSVHLRDRDRTPPGETQYF
TRBJ1-5 | TRBV6-2/TRBV6-3 | TRBD1 | CASSYSRGRGDNQPQHF
TRBJ2-2 | TRBV7-9 | - | CASSLGVAGELFF
TRBJ2-3 | TRBV12-5 | - | CASGLGQSMNTQYF
TRBJ1-4 | TRBV25-1 | - | CASSESAGFNEKLFF
TRBJ2-7 | TRBV9 | TRBD1 | CASSVGVGGFNEQYF
TRBJ1-1 | TRBV7-9 | TRBD1 | CASSLATGDTEAFF
TRBJ2-5 | TRBV19 | TRBD2 | CASSGTQYQETQYF
TRBJ2-7 | TRBV15 | - | CATSRDLGYYEQYF
TRBJ1-1 | TRBV4-2 | TRBD1 | CASSQNIRAGGEAFF
TRBJ1-4 | TRBV6-1 | - | CASSERGGRSYEKLFF
TRBJ1-1 | TRBV18 | - | CASSLQGLGTEAFF
TRBJ1-2 | TRBV28 | - | CASITQGGVGYTF
TRBJ2-1 | TRBV6-5 | TRBD2 | CASKAGALRNEQFF
TRBJ1-2 | TRBV2 | TRBD1 | CAGYLGQGWDYGYTF
TRBJ1-2 | TRBV5-8 | - | CASSFQDRNYGYTF